These 32 T cell receptor beta chains were sequenced from one sample in a study of CD8+ T cells in alopecia areata. Treatment given: oral pan-JAK inhibitor, 5-10 mg twice daily. Reverse transcription of extracted RNA yielded cDNA, which provided the sequencing template. Generated by immunoSEQ multiplex PCR, the TCRdb table keeps only in-frame clones and is missing some. This sample carries about 290,000 clones, roughly 60% of them seen once, and the ten largest clones take more than 1.5%. The specimen was CD4+ T cells sorted from blood, collected at week 24, from a patient treated with tofacitinib. These receptor sequences come from a human donor with alopecia areata.

This chain uses TRBV2 with TRBJ1-6; 9 nucleotides line up with TRBD1. The germline CDR1 and CDR2 sequences are SNHLY and FYNNEI. The CDR3 is 14 residues long. V trimming: 7 bases; J trimming: 9 bases; junction bases outside the gene matches: 7. The CDR3 protein is CASNPRTGVSPLHF. CDR3 coding DNA: TGTGCCAGCAATCCCCGGACAGGGGTTTCACCCCTCCACTTT.

The chain links TRBV19 to TRBJ2-2; D possibly uses TRBD1 or TRBD2 (5 bases each). This CDR3 is built from 14 residues. The V gene lost 3 bases and the J gene lost 3 bases, with 8 bases spanning the gap. Germline V CDR1 and CDR2: LNHDA, SQIVND (reference sequence). The CDR3 is CASSMGTHTGELFF. CDR3 nucleotides: TGTGCCAGTAGTATGGGGACGCACACCGGGGAGCTGTTTTTT.

A remark on this clone: The junction departs from the called germline gene at one end, perhaps through a read error. The V call is TRBV7-7, the J call TRBJ1-1; a weak D match, TRBD1 (5 bases). This CDR3 spans 14 amino acids. Germline lookup yields CDR1 SSHAT and CDR2 FNYEAQ (reference sequence). The CDR3 protein is CASSLRQSNTEAFF. CDR3 sequence (DNA): TGTGCTAGCAGCTTACGACAGTCGAACACTGAAGCTTTCTTT.

This chain connects TRBV7-2 to TRBJ2-1; D is unclear. CDR1 SGHTA and CDR2 FQGNSA come from the germline V gene. V gave up 8 bases and J gave up 6 bases, with 5 bases separating them. This CDR3 spans 10 amino acids. The CDR3 here is CASGSNEQFF. In nucleotides, the CDR3 is TGTGCCAGCGGCTCCAATGAGCAGTTCTTC.

This clone has only a few counts. This chain connects TRBV10-3 to TRBJ2-7; 10 bases fit TRBD1. Looked up from germline, CDR1 is ENHRY and CDR2 is SYGVKD. The junction had 3 bases not matched to a gene; V was cut back by 7 bases and J by 0 bases. The CDR3 totals 14 residues. CDR3 bases: TGTGCCATCACCGGGACAGGGGACTCCTACGAGCAGTACTTC. It codes for CAITGTGDSYEQYF.

There are a few counts of this clone. The V call is TRBV6-5, the J call TRBJ2-2, with D perhaps given as TRBD1 or TRBD2 (5 bases each). V dropped 6 bases and J dropped 4 bases, with 12 bases sitting between them. The germline V gene encodes CDR1 MNHEY and CDR2 SVGAGI. This CDR3 region has 14 residues. Here the CDR3 reads CASSRAGTTGELFF. The DNA of the CDR3 is TGTGCCAGCAGCAGGGCCGGGACCACCGGGGAGCTGTTTTTT.

The V gene is TRBV7-9, the J gene TRBJ2-5; 9 nucleotides line up with TRBD2. The V gene's germline CDR1 is SEHNR and CDR2 FQNEAQ (reference sequence). The CDR3 loop spans 17 amino acids. With V trimmed by 1 base and J by 4 bases, 10 bases remained unmatched. The CDR3 sequence: CASSLGPSGAKGETQYF. Written as DNA, the CDR3 is TGTGCCAGCAGCTTAGGACCTAGCGGGGCAAAGGGAGAGACCCAGTACTTC.

This clone came up once. This chain joins TRBV7-2 and TRBJ1-2; D gene unclear. The V gene's germline CDR1 is SGHTA and CDR2 FQGNSA. The CDR3 extends over 13 amino acids. Trimming cost V 6 bases and J 2 bases, with 10 bases left between them. CDR3 loop: CASREAANYGYTF. The CDR3 nucleotides read TGTGCCAGCAGGGAGGCCGCCAACTATGGCTACACCTTC.

The chain uses TRBV30 and TRBJ2-5, with D hard to call. This CDR3 spans 11 amino acids. With 2 bases removed from V and 4 bases from J, the gap between germline ends came to 5 bases. Germline-derived CDR1 and CDR2 are GTSNPN and SVGIG (reference sequence). CDR3 region: CAWSRRETQYF. In DNA form, the CDR3 reads TGTGCCTGGAGTCGTCGAGAGACCCAGTACTTC.

This chain connects TRBV5-1 to TRBJ2-6; D tentatively reads TRBD1 or TRBD2 (5 bases each). V lost 0 bases and J 1 base, leaving 11 bases between the germline ends. The CDR3 is made up of 17 amino acids. Looked up from germline, CDR1 is SGHRS and CDR2 is YFSETQ. The CDR3 nucleotides are TGCGCCAGCAGCTTGGACGGGACGGGGTCTGGGGCCAACGTCCTGACTTTC. The encoded protein is CASSLDGTGSGANVLTF.

This clone was observed a few times. The J gene is TRBJ1-4, the V gene TRBV28; TRBD1 aligns across 9 bases. CDR1 MDHEN and CDR2 SYDVKM come from the germline V gene. There are 13 residues in the CDR3. The junction had 5 bases not matched to a gene; V was cut back by 11 bases and J by 4 bases. Written as DNA, the CDR3 is TGTGCCTTCCAGGACAGGGGTAATGAAAAACTGTTTTTT. Amino acid sequence: CAFQDRGNEKLFF.

V usage is TRBV7-9 and J usage is TRBJ2-7; 8 bases match TRBD1. This CDR3 is 14 amino acids long. Germline V lookup: CDR1 SEHNR, CDR2 FQNEAQ (reference sequence). The J segment lost 5 bases and the V segment lost 2 bases, leaving 5 bases of the junction unmatched. The CDR3 is CASSLQGAFDEQYF. The CDR3 coding sequence is TGTGCCAGCAGCTTACAGGGGGCATTTGACGAGCAGTACTTC.

This clone occurred a few times. The genes are TRBV9 and TRBJ2-1, with 8 bases that match TRBD1. The CDR3 has 17 residues. With V trimmed by 4 bases and J by 4 bases, 13 bases remained unmatched. Germline CDR1 and CDR2: SGDLS and YYNGEE. This CDR3 reads CASSTDPTGAGYNEQFF. CDR3 coding DNA: TGTGCCAGCAGCACAGACCCGACAGGGGCTGGTTACAATGAGCAGTTCTTC.

The rearrangement links TRBV6-5 to TRBJ2-5; D call uncertain. Trimming removed 6 bases at V and 3 bases at J, with 11 bases between. The CDR3 extends over 13 amino acids. Germline V gene lookup returns CDR1 MNHEY and CDR2 SVGAGI. The chain's CDR3 is CASRPQGKETQYF. CDR3 in DNA: TGTGCCAGCAGGCCTCAAGGGAAAGAGACCCAGTACTTC.

This clone was observed once. CDR3 sequence (DNA): TGTGCCTGCGCAGGAGATTTAAGCTACGAGCAGTACTTC. This gives the protein CACAGDLSYEQYF. The V gene is TRBV30, the J gene TRBJ2-7; D gene uncertain. The germline V and J ends were trimmed by 6 bases and 3 bases, with 15 bases remaining between them. This CDR3 contains 13 residues. Per the germline V gene, CDR1 is GTSNPN and CDR2 is SVGIG (reference sequence).

The chain carries TRBV10-3 and TRBJ1-1; the D is unclear. V lost 7 bases, J lost 5 bases, and 14 bases lay in between. Germline loops: CDR1 ENHRY, CDR2 SYGVKD. CDR3 length: 13 amino acids. CDR3 in DNA: TGTGCCATCAACTCCGGGGATGGGACTGAAGCTTTCTTT. It encodes CAINSGDGTEAFF.

The genes are TRBV9 and TRBJ2-7, with no clear D. V was cut by 0 bases and J by 2 bases, with 9 bases left in between. This CDR3 region has 14 residues. Germline loops: CDR1 SGDLS, CDR2 YYNGEE. The CDR3, as DNA: TGTGCCAGCAGCGTAGGACTGACTCCCTACGAGCAGTACTTC. Amino acids: CASSVGLTPYEQYF.

The chain uses TRBV7-6 and TRBJ2-4; D might be TRBD1 (6 bases). The germline V and J ends were trimmed by 5 bases and 9 bases, with 14 bases remaining between them. The CDR3 contains 13 residues. Germline assignment: CDR1 SGHVS and CDR2 FNYEAQ. CDR3 sequence (DNA): TGTGCCAGCAGCCTACAGGGCCGGAGCATTCAGTACTTC. Residues: CASSLQGRSIQYF.

This chain links TRBV5-4 with TRBJ1-1; tentatively, D is TRBD1 (5 bases). CDR1 is SGHNT and CDR2 is YYREEE in the germline V gene (reference sequence). The CDR3 runs 16 residues. V was trimmed by 5 bases and J by 4 bases, leaving 21 bases between them. CDR3 region: CASRSESQGGRTEAFF. In DNA, the CDR3 is TGTGCCAGCAGATCGGAATCCCAGGGCGGGCGCACTGAAGCTTTCTTT.

The chain employs TRBV6-1 and TRBJ1-2, with D hard to call. The V end lost 4 bases, the J end lost 8 bases, and 11 bases lay between the germline ends. The CDR3 is 12 residues long. CDR1 and CDR2 from the germline V gene are MNHNS and SASEGT. The CDR3 loop reads CASSGRAAGYTF. As DNA, the CDR3 is TGTGCCAGCAGTGGTCGGGCGGCAGGCTACACCTTC.

This clone was picked up a small number of times. The gene calls are TRBV7-9 and TRBJ1-6, with 9 positions matching TRBD1. V trimming: 4 bases; J trimming: 6 bases; junction bases outside the gene matches: 4. The CDR3 totals 15 residues. CDR1 and CDR2 from the germline V gene are SEHNR and FQNEAQ (reference sequence). CDR3 sequence reads: CASSSYRGRNSPLHF. CDR3 nucleotides: TGTGCCAGCAGCTCCTACAGGGGGCGTAATTCACCCCTCCACTTT.

This chain connects TRBV6-5 to TRBJ1-6; TRBD1 matches at 11 bases. Trimming at V came to 6 bases and at J to 10 bases, leaving 2 bases not matched to a gene. Germline CDR1 is MNHEY and CDR2 is SVGAGI. The CDR3 extends over 13 amino acids. Here the CDR3 reads CASRDRGLSPLHF. CDR3 DNA sequence: TGTGCCAGCAGGGACAGGGGGCTGTCACCCCTCCACTTT.

The CDR3 DNA follows: TGTGCCAGCAGTTCGTCTCAAGAGACCCAGTACTTC. This sequence encodes CASSSSQETQYF. The chain links TRBV6-5 to TRBJ2-5; D is unclear. V lost 4 bases and J lost 2, with 5 bases in between. There are 12 residues in the CDR3. Germline-derived CDR1 and CDR2 are MNHEY and SVGAGI.

The chain couples TRBV30 to TRBJ1-2; the D gene is possibly TRBD1 (5 bases). Trimming pared 0 bases from V and 4 bases from J, leaving 12 bases between. CDR3 length equals 14 residues. Germline CDR1 reads GTSNPN; CDR2 reads SVGIG (reference sequence). The CDR3 here is CAWSVRQRGYGYTF. CDR3 in DNA: TGTGCCTGGAGTGTACGGCAGAGGGGCTATGGCTACACCTTC.

This CDR3 is CASSTRTVWRLEQYF. The CDR3 bases are TGTGCCAGCAGTACACGGACGGTCTGGCGTCTGGAGCAGTACTTC. This chain links TRBV28 with TRBJ2-7, with unresolved D. The V gene lost 5 bases and the J gene lost 7 bases, with 21 bases spanning the gap. This CDR3 is 15 amino acids long. Germline V CDR1 and CDR2: MDHEN, SYDVKM.

The V gene is TRBV4-2, the J gene TRBJ2-3, with TRBD1 matching 7 bases. V shed 7 bases, J shed 0 bases, and the junction held 4 bases outside the gene matches. Looked up from germline, CDR1 is LGHNA and CDR2 is YNFKEQ. CDR3 length: 14 amino acids. Written as DNA, the CDR3 is TGTGCCAGCAACAAGGGGGCGAGCACAGATACGCAGTATTTT. It translates to CASNKGASTDTQYF.

This chain uses TRBV18 with TRBJ1-6, with D perhaps TRBD1 (5 bases). The germline V gene has CDR1 KGHSH and CDR2 LQKENI. Between the trimmed V and J ends, which lost 3 bases and 5 bases, there was a span of 5 bases. There are 13 residues in the CDR3. The CDR3 loop reads CASSPRDNSPLHF. In nucleotides, the CDR3 is TGTGCCAGCTCACCCAGGGATAATTCACCCCTCCACTTT.

This clone was counted a single time. The chain is built from TRBV2 and TRBJ2-2; tentatively, D is TRBD2 (5 bases). Per germline, CDR1 SNHLY and CDR2 FYNNEI. V lost 7 bases to trimming and J lost 7 bases, with 10 bases between them. The length of the CDR3 is 12 residues. The CDR3, as DNA: TGTGCCAGCACCCCGGAGGACGGGGAGCTGTTTTTT. Its protein is CASTPEDGELFF.

The chain is built from TRBV4-1 and TRBJ1-5; D unclear. The CDR3 has 13 residues. Germline V lookup: CDR1 MGHRA, CDR2 YSYEKL. Trimming shortened V by 0 bases and J by 5 bases, and 5 bases separated the two germline ends. CDR3 protein: CASSQERDQPQHF. The CDR3 DNA reads TGCGCCAGCAGCCAAGAGAGGGATCAGCCCCAGCATTTT.

V is TRBV30 and J is TRBJ2-3; the D gene is possibly TRBD2 (5 bases). The V gene's germline CDR1 is GTSNPN and CDR2 SVGIG (reference sequence). The CDR3 runs to 14 residues. Trimming shortened V by 3 bases and J by 6 bases, and 16 bases separated the two germline ends. CDR3 nucleotide sequence: TGTGCCTGGAGGTCGGTTGGAGCGGCGGATACGCAGTATTTT. Residues: CAWRSVGAADTQYF.

The chain uses TRBV29-1 and TRBJ1-1; D not certain. This CDR3 contains 13 residues. The germline V gene has CDR1 SQVTM and CDR2 ANQGSEA. The V and J ends lost 6 bases and 0 bases respectively, with 11 bases between them. In nucleotides, the CDR3 is TGCAGCGTGGGGAGGATGATGAACACTGAAGCTTTCTTT. Translating gives CSVGRMMNTEAFF. The full variable domain, in which reference TRBV29-1 and TRBJ1-1 provide the parts outside the CDR3, is SAVISQKPSRDICQRGTSLTIQCQVDSQVTMMFWYRQQPGQSLTLIATANQGSEATYESGFVIDKFPISRPNLTFSTLTVSNMSPEDSSIYLCSVGRMMNTEAFFGQGTRLTVV.

The V call is TRBV7-2, the J call TRBJ2-7; D perhaps matches TRBD2 (5 bases). Germline CDR1 SGHTA, CDR2 FQGNSA. Trimming cost V 3 bases and J 7 bases, with 13 bases left between them. The CDR3 is made up of 13 amino acids. Here the CDR3 reads CASSFRATGEQYF. CDR3 coding DNA: TGTGCCAGCAGCTTCCGGGCGACGGGGGAGCAGTACTTC.